What follows are 19 T cell receptor beta chains derived from one specimen sequenced in a study of blood T cell repertoires in COVID-19. This table comes from immunoSEQ multiplex PCR, and its TCRdb copy is limited to in-frame clones, with some not included. This table has roughly 170,000 clones, around 80% appearing once. Sample: PBMCs or T cells enriched from blood (not recorded which). Receptor source: a man aged 50-60 years who had recovered from COVID-19.

The V call is TRBV19, the J call TRBJ1-5, with 10 positions matching TRBD1. The V gene's germline CDR1 is LNHDA and CDR2 SQIVND (reference sequence). This CDR3 is built from 16 residues. V shed 3 bases, J shed 4 bases, and the junction held 6 bases outside the gene matches. This CDR3 is CASSILGTGANQPQHF. The CDR3 DNA sequence: TGTGCCAGTAGTATCTTGGGGACAGGGGCGAATCAGCCCCAGCATTTT.

The gene calls are TRBV4-3 and TRBJ2-7; possibly TRBD1 for D (5 bases). The CDR3 consists of 14 residues. The germline CDR1 and CDR2 sequences are LGHNA and YSLEER. Trimming stripped 1 base from V and 3 bases from J, with 10 bases between. CDR3 DNA sequence: TGCGCCAGCAGCCAAGTGCAGGGCTACTACGAGCAGTACTTC. Translating it yields CASSQVQGYYEQYF.

This clone came up once. The CDR3 reads CASSWRQGSEQYF. CDR3 DNA: TGTGCCAGCAGCTGGCGACAGGGGAGCGAGCAGTACTTC. The rearrangement links TRBV11-2 to TRBJ2-7, with 8 bases fitting TRBD1. V shed 4 bases, J shed 6 bases, and the junction held 5 bases outside the gene matches. The length of the CDR3 is 13 residues. In germline, CDR1 is SGHAT, CDR2 FQNNGV.

Points on this clone: The same CDR3 also results from other DNA sequences found in this sample. The gene calls are TRBV19 and TRBJ2-1; the match to TRBD2 covers 8 bases. The germline V gene has CDR1 LNHDA and CDR2 SQIVND (reference sequence). Losses at the gene ends were 3 bases for V and 1 base for J; bases not matched to a gene: 2. This CDR3 has 15 residues. This chain's CDR3 is CASSIGGGSYNEQFF. The CDR3 nucleotides are TGTGCCAGTAGTATCGGCGGGGGGTCCTACAATGAGCAGTTCTTC.

The V call is TRBV10-2, the J call TRBJ1-6; D possibly corresponds to TRBD1 (5 bases). Germline CDR1 and CDR2: WSHSY and SAAADI. V was cut by 6 bases and J by 10 bases, with 10 bases left in between. The CDR3 consists of 12 residues. The CDR3, as DNA: TGCGCCAGCAGGAGCAGGGCCTCACCCCTCCACTTT. It specifies CASRSRASPLHF.

This chain uses TRBV5-1 with TRBJ2-3, with 10 bases matching TRBD2. The CDR3 loop spans 15 amino acids. V lost 2 bases to trimming and J lost 4 bases; unmatched junction nucleotides: 4. From germline, CDR1 is SGHRS and CDR2 YFSETQ. CDR3 DNA: TGCGCCAGCAGCTTTAGCGGGGGGTTGGCAGATACGCAGTATTTT. Amino acids: CASSFSGGLADTQYF.

This chain joins TRBV7-3 and TRBJ2-3; a possible D gene is TRBD1 (5 bases). With 3 bases removed from V and 4 bases from J, the gap between germline ends came to 8 bases. The CDR3 totals 13 residues. CDR1 and CDR2 (germline): SGHTA, FQGTGA. This CDR3 reads CASSLGHSDTQYF. The CDR3 nucleotides read TGTGCCAGCAGCTTGGGGCATTCAGATACGCAGTATTTT.

This clone was detected once. The genes are TRBV5-4 and TRBJ1-1; 7 bases fit TRBD1. Germline CDR1 reads SGHNT; CDR2 reads YYREEE (reference sequence). Unmatched junction bases numbered 6, after V lost 0 bases and J lost 10 bases. The CDR3 has 13 amino acids. CDR3 coding DNA: TGTGCCAGCAGCTTGGAGGGGGCCTCTCGAGCTTTCTTT. Amino acid sequence: CASSLEGASRAFF.

The chain carries TRBV6-5 and TRBJ1-6; possibly TRBD1 for D (6 bases). Germline V gene sequence: CDR1 MNHEY, CDR2 SVGAGI. This CDR3 comprises 15 residues. The germline V and J ends were trimmed by 7 bases and 10 bases, with 20 bases remaining between them. Here the CDR3 DNA reads TGTGCCAGCAACCGCGGGCTGGACAGTGCATCACCCCTCCACTTT. This sequence encodes CASNRGLDSASPLHF.

V usage is TRBV7-3 and J usage is TRBJ1-1; D remains ambiguous. V was shortened by 5 bases and J by 0 bases, with 13 bases between the two germline ends. Germline lookup yields CDR1 SGHTA and CDR2 FQGTGA. There are 15 residues in the CDR3. Written as DNA, the CDR3 is TGTGCCAGCAGCCCCACCCAGGCCATGAACACTGAAGCTTTCTTT. Encoded protein: CASSPTQAMNTEAFF.

The rearrangement joins TRBV7-8 to TRBJ2-7; D remains unclear. V dropped 6 bases and J dropped 1 base, with 13 bases sitting between them. CDR1 is SGHVS and CDR2 is FQNEAQ in the germline V gene. The CDR3 sequence is 14 residues long. The CDR3, as DNA: TGTGCCAGCAGTTCAAGACACTTGTCCTACGAGCAGTACTTC. This encodes CASSSRHLSYEQYF.

V usage is TRBV24-1 and J usage is TRBJ2-3; no clear D gene. The V gene lost 6 bases and the J gene lost 4 bases, with 4 bases spanning the gap. In germline, CDR1 is KGHDR, CDR2 SFDVKD. This CDR3 has 11 amino acids. CDR3 residues: CATSLSDTQYF. The CDR3 nucleotides are TGTGCCACCAGTTTATCAGATACGCAGTATTTT.

There are a few counts of this clone. V and J are TRBV13 and TRBJ1-5, with TRBD1 identical over 9 bases. CDR1 and CDR2 (germline): PRHDT, FYEKMQ (reference sequence). The CDR3 contains 19 residues. Unmatched junction bases numbered 15, after V lost 2 bases and J lost 4 bases. CDR3 coding DNA: TGTGCCAGCAGCTTAAGACAGGGGGGCGATAAAATAGGTAATCAGCCCCAGCATTTT. Its protein is CASSLRQGGDKIGNQPQHF. Using reference TRBV13 and TRBJ1-5 for the parts outside the CDR3, the full variable domain is AAGVIQSPRHLIKEKRETATLKCYPIPRHDTVYWYQQGPGQDPQFLISFYEKMQSDKGSIPDRFSAQQFSDYHSELNMSSLELGDSALYFCASSLRQGGDKIGNQPQHFGDGTRLSIL.

The chain employs TRBV5-1 and TRBJ2-5, with D perhaps matching TRBD2 (7 bases). There are 15 residues in the CDR3. The V end lost 2 bases, the J end lost 1 base, and 12 bases lay between the germline ends. CDR1 is SGHRS, CDR2 YFSETQ, per germline. CDR3 protein: CASSLSGGGQETQYF. CDR3 DNA: TGCGCCAGCAGCTTATCGGGGGGCGGCCAAGAGACCCAGTACTTC.

The chain combines TRBV5-4 with TRBJ2-7; 8 bases are a match to TRBD2. The CDR3 contains 14 residues. The V gene end was trimmed by 10 bases and the J gene end by 7 bases; junction bases not matched to a gene: 16. Germline values: CDR1 SGHNT, CDR2 YYREEE (reference sequence). CDR3 DNA: TGTGCCTCACGGGAGGGGTCCGGCGCGCGGGAGCAGTACTTC. Amino acids: CASREGSGAREQYF. The whole variable domain, filled in from reference TRBV5-4 and TRBJ2-7, reads ETGVTQSPTHLIKTRGQQVTLRCSSQSGHNTVSWYQQALGQGPQFIFQYYREEENGRGNFPPRFSGLQFPNYSSELNVNALELDDSALYLCASREGSGAREQYFGPGTRLTVT.

The rearrangement uses TRBV6-5 and TRBJ2-7; possibly TRBD1 for D (6 bases). This CDR3 contains 13 residues. CDR1 and CDR2 from the germline V gene are MNHEY and SVGAGI. V gave up 2 bases and J gave up 3 bases, with 8 bases separating them. CDR3 nucleotide sequence: TGTGCCAGCAGTTACAGGGGGAACTACGAGCAGTACTTC. Protein: CASSYRGNYEQYF.

The rearrangement links TRBV7-9 to TRBJ1-1; TRBD1 aligns across 8 bases. Unmatched junction bases numbered 0, after V lost 2 bases and J lost 4 bases. CDR1 is SEHNR and CDR2 is FQNEAQ in the germline V gene (reference sequence). The CDR3 is 13 residues long. CDR3 in amino acids: CASSLQGATEAFF. The DNA of the CDR3 is TGTGCCAGCAGCTTACAGGGGGCCACTGAAGCTTTCTTT.

This chain uses TRBV6-4 with TRBJ1-1, with 9 positions matching TRBD1. Germline V gives CDR1 MRHNA, CDR2 SNTAGT. The trim removed 6 bases at V and 5 bases at J, leaving 7 bases unmatched. The CDR3 has 14 residues. This chain's CDR3 is CASRITGGGTEAFF. DNA for the CDR3: TGTGCCAGCAGAATAACAGGGGGCGGGACTGAAGCTTTCTTT.

The V and J genes are TRBV6-5 and TRBJ1-1; the match to TRBD1 covers 9 bases. The CDR3 is 15 amino acids. Germline V gives CDR1 MNHEY, CDR2 SVGAGI. The V gene end was trimmed by 6 bases and the J gene end by 6 bases; junction bases not matched to a gene: 11. In DNA form, the CDR3 reads TGTGCCAGCAGGCCTACAGGGGGCGTTTTGGCTGAAGCTTTCTTT. Protein sequence: CASRPTGGVLAEAFF.